This TCR beta chain was sequenced for a study of graft-versus-host responses after intestinal transplantation. Across the whole study: Among the recipients, transplants were multivisceral, liver-intestinal, or isolated intestinal.

Produced via immunoSEQ multiplex PCR; TCRdb's table is partial and in-frame only. The sample includes more than 75,000 clones, 80% to 95% of them seen just once. Regarding this clone: What it binds is not known.

The sequencing here drew on unstimulated CD4+ T cells sorted from spleen or lymph node cells, taken before transplant. This clonotype was sampled from a human donor who was the organ donor for an intestinal transplant.

This CDR3 reads CASSRLLAGGASNEQFF. The DNA for the CDR3 is TGTGCCAGCAGCAGACTACTAGCGGGGGGGGCCAGTAATGAGCAGTTCTTC. This rearrangement joins TRBV5-5 to TRBJ2-1, with TRBD2 matching over 13 bases. V was pared by 4 bases and J by 7 bases, with 11 bases of the junction left unmatched. Germline-derived CDR1 and CDR2 are SGHKS and YYEKEE (reference sequence). The CDR3 extends over 17 amino acids.